This entry is about one T cell receptor beta chain. There is no known antigen for this receptor. No much larger clone exists at a distance of one base, and base qualities are not known. The junction carries 46 bases between V and J, which are trimmed by 6 bases and 5 bases respectively. According to the germline V gene (reference sequence), CDR1 reads LGHDT and CDR2 reads YNNKEL. Spanning cysteine to phenylalanine, the CDR3 consists of 24 amino acids. This entry keeps only the CDR3 DNA: 72 bases, framed from base 1. The data were taken from a study of T cell responses to AZD1222 COVID-19 vaccine (dated by TCRdb to 2020 to 2022). Concerning the study at large: Because spike-specific TCR depth and breadth did not differ between the two schedules, AZD1222 recipients who got a second dose at roughly 4 weeks were pooled with those who got a second dose at roughly 12 weeks. A total of approximately 240 trial participants underwent TCR sequencing, of whom roughly 210 received two doses of AZD1222 and some 25 received two doses of the MenACWY control vaccine. Trial participants were enrolled by age into 18-55, 56-69 and 70-plus year subgroups, with 148, 28 and 57 TCR-sequenced participants respectively. Paper-wide results and their limitations: Reportedly, close to half of the unique spike-specific TCRs recognized epitopes lying outside the regions that are mutated in the B.1.351 and B.1.1.7 variants. Vaccine-associated CD4 TCRs spanned the whole spike protein, with dominant responses in regions 160-218 and 743-854. Only 5 to 7 AZD1222 recipients were SARS-CoV-2 seropositive at baseline, limiting conclusions about previously exposed vaccinees. Spike-specific TCR breadth and depth rose significantly after two AZD1222 doses compared with day 0 and with MenACWY recipients. Most participants were white British and females outnumbered males, and the authors suggested that clonal diversity may have been underestimated. In the small 56-69-year group, the increase in depth fell short of significance, most likely because of low power. Because no day 14 peak-response samples were available, repertoires were characterized only after the peak T cell response.

The CDR3 regions of human TCRbeta chains were analyzed by immunosequencing. The paper's processing steps were these. Repertoire TCRs were checked for matches against a reference library of SARS-CoV-2-specific TCRs that had been generated using the MIRA antigen-specificity platform. Breadth was defined as the fraction of unique TCRs that were SARS-CoV-2-associated, and depth was defined as the fraction of total T cells that were SARS-CoV-2-associated. Each spike-specific TCR was assigned to its reactive spike region and to a CD4 or CD8 class using the MIRA data. Log10-transformed breadth and depth values were compared by one-way ANOVA with Sidak's multiple comparisons tests. Entries here come from immuneACCESS through TCRdb and include only in-frame sequences with V and J called. Some clones fail to appear in such tables; in the studies checked, an unresolved V gene covers under half of the shortfall, and the cause of the remainder is unknown. V, J and clone size are those of that table, while D and trimming were read from the DNA. The sample has around 190,000 clones on record, almost 90% of them singletons. The ten top clones hold approximately 0.5% of the sample.

The time point label corresponds to: baseline before first vaccination. Samples from vaccinated people were obtained from the UK trials COV001 and COV002, which included a single-blind randomized controlled phase 2/3 trial of AZD1222 (ChAdOx1 nCoV-19) in healthy adults. For TCRbeta chain sequencing, PBMC samples from trial participants were taken at day 0 and at day 28 after the second dose. This specimen was peripheral blood, taken on day 0 of AZD1222 vaccination. This sequence was found in an adult in good health. The chain couples TRBV3-1 (or the pseudogene TRBV3-2) to TRBJ2-5, with TRBD1 tentatively as D gene (6 bases match). The CDR3 has the sequence CASSLRGIQPQMTHRDGSPETQYF. Here is the DNA: TGTGCCAGCAGTCTCAGGGGCATCCAGCCACAGATGACCCACCGGGACGGATCTCCGGAGACCCAGTACTTC.